Each of the 32 T cell receptor beta chains below was sequenced from the same sample in a study of cytomegalovirus exposure and HLA in healthy donors. Primers: 60 Vbeta forward and 13 Jbeta reverse. Using immunoSEQ multiplex PCR, the repertoire was profiled, and TCRdb retains in-frame clones only, with some absent. The sample records some 130,000 clones, about four fifths being singletons. Sequencing was performed on PBMCs. These receptors all stem from a man aged 18 to 30 in good health and CMV-seronegative.

This clone was seen only a few times. The CDR3 DNA reads as TGTGCCAGCAGCTTGTTTAGGGGCACTGAAGCTTTCTTT. It encodes CASSLFRGTEAFF. This sequence joins TRBV5-6 and TRBJ1-1; D might be TRBD1 (5 bases). Between the trimmed V and J ends, which lost 1 base and 4 bases, there was a span of 8 bases. The CDR3 totals 13 residues. Germline CDR1 and CDR2: SGHDT and YYEEEE.

V gene TRBV10-3 combines with J gene TRBJ1-2; 7 bases map to TRBD1. Germline trimming cut 10 bases from V and 8 bases from J; bases unmatched to any gene: 13. The CDR3 has 13 amino acids. The germline V gene has CDR1 ENHRY and CDR2 SYGVKD. As DNA, the CDR3 is TGTGCCACCCTTACCGCACAGGGGACAGGCTACACCTTC. It yields the protein CATLTAQGTGYTF.

V usage is TRBV5-1 and J usage is TRBJ1-3, with 7 bases lining up with TRBD1. CDR3 length: 17 amino acids. The V gene's germline CDR1 is SGHRS and CDR2 YFSETQ. V was pared by 3 bases and J by 4 bases, with 13 bases of the junction left unmatched. The CDR3 loop reads CASSSNNRGRLGNTIYF. The CDR3 region has the DNA TGCGCCAGCAGCTCGAACAACAGGGGCAGACTCGGAAACACCATATATTTT.

The rearrangement joins TRBV27 to TRBJ1-6; D possibly corresponds to TRBD1 (5 bases). The germline V and J ends were trimmed by 3 bases and 4 bases, with 10 bases remaining between them. The CDR3 totals 15 residues. Germline V gene sequence: CDR1 MNHEY, CDR2 SMNVEV (reference sequence). The CDR3 protein is CASSLQGLYNSPLHF. Here the CDR3 DNA reads TGTGCCAGCAGTTTGCAGGGCCTTTATAATTCACCCCTCCACTTT.

The rearrangement joins TRBV7-2 to TRBJ2-3; 9 nucleotides align to TRBD2. Germline V lookup: CDR1 SGHTA, CDR2 FQGNSA. The J segment lost 4 bases and the V segment lost 5 bases, leaving 7 bases of the junction unmatched. The CDR3 runs 15 residues. This CDR3 is CASSAPASGADTQYF. The CDR3 nucleotides read TGTGCCAGCAGCGCTCCGGCTAGCGGGGCAGATACGCAGTATTTT.

The V call is TRBV7-9, the J call TRBJ2-3; 10 bases align to TRBD2. The germline CDR1 and CDR2 sequences are SEHNR and FQNEAQ (reference sequence). V shed 4 bases and J 5 bases; nucleotides not matched to a gene: 9. This CDR3 comprises 16 residues. The CDR3 DNA sequence: TGTGCCAGCAGCTCGGTAAAGCGGGGGGGCTTAGATACGCAGTATTTT. Residues: CASSSVKRGGLDTQYF.

V gene TRBV27 combines with J gene TRBJ2-2, with TRBD1 matching over 7 bases. J gave up 0 bases and V 3 bases, and 10 bases lay outside the gene matches. This CDR3 spans 18 amino acids. Germline CDR1 MNHEY, CDR2 SMNVEV (reference sequence). The DNA of the CDR3 is TGTGCCAGCAGTTTCCTAAGGCTGAGGGGGCCGAACACCGGGGAGCTGTTTTTT. The encoded protein is CASSFLRLRGPNTGELFF.

The chain couples TRBV30 to TRBJ1-5, with D perhaps matching TRBD1 (6 bases). The V gene's germline CDR1 is GTSNPN and CDR2 SVGIG (reference sequence). Between the trimmed V and J ends, which lost 3 bases and 3 bases, there was a span of 15 bases. This CDR3 region has 15 residues. The CDR3 loop reads CAWRSGTSINQPQHF. The CDR3 region has the DNA TGTGCCTGGAGGTCGGGGACAAGCATCAATCAGCCCCAGCATTTT.

J is TRBJ1-4 and V is TRBV2, with TRBD1 identical over 7 bases. Losses at the gene ends were 10 bases for V and 3 bases for J; bases not matched to a gene: 14. The CDR3 has 16 residues. The germline CDR1 and CDR2 sequences are SNHLY and FYNNEI. CDR3 in DNA: TGTGCCACCACGCCGGCGACAGGGCGGTCTAATGAAAAACTGTTTTTT. This encodes CATTPATGRSNEKLFF.

This clone occurred once. This chain uses TRBV30 with TRBJ1-4, with D tentatively TRBD1 (6 bases). The germline gives CDR1 GTSNPN, CDR2 SVGIG (reference sequence). The CDR3 has 15 residues. V was clipped by 0 bases and J by 8 bases, with 16 bases between them. CDR3 sequence: CAWSVGGGPGEKLFF. The CDR3 nucleotides read TGTGCCTGGAGTGTAGGGGGGGGGCCGGGCGAAAAACTGTTTTTT.

This clone showed up just once. J is TRBJ1-1 and V is TRBV7-6, with 8 bases lining up with TRBD1. Germline CDR1 reads SGHVS; CDR2 reads FNYEAQ. Trimming took 1 base from V and 10 from J; bases not matched to a gene: 17. The CDR3 has 17 residues. CDR3 region: CASSLDPLGTGRGRAFF. In DNA form, the CDR3 reads TGTGCCAGCAGCTTAGATCCCTTGGGGACAGGAAGAGGTAGAGCTTTCTTT.

J is TRBJ2-1 and V is TRBV30; 11 bases line up with TRBD1. Germline-derived CDR1 and CDR2 are GTSNPN and SVGIG (reference sequence). J gave up 9 bases and V 2 bases, and 6 bases lay outside the gene matches. This CDR3 is built from 14 residues. The CDR3 here is CAWSKRTGGLEQFF. CDR3 nucleotides: TGTGCCTGGAGTAAACGGACAGGGGGCCTTGAGCAGTTCTTC.

The genes are TRBV5-1 and TRBJ2-3; D is possibly TRBD2 (6 bases). The germline V and J ends were trimmed by 7 bases and 0 bases, with 12 bases remaining between them. CDR3 length: 14 residues. The germline CDR1 and CDR2 sequences are SGHRS and YFSETQ. CDR3: CASAEGTSTDTQYF. The CDR3 coding sequence is TGCGCCAGCGCGGAGGGTACTAGCACAGATACGCAGTATTTT.

The rearrangement joins TRBV10-3 to TRBJ1-2; 7 nucleotides align to TRBD1. CDR1 is ENHRY and CDR2 is SYGVKD in the germline V gene. This CDR3 has 15 amino acids. Trimming removed 5 bases from V and 6 bases from J; junction bases left unmatched: 12. As DNA, the CDR3 is TGTGCCATCAGTAAAATCGACAGGGTTATGGATGGCTACACCTTC. It encodes CAISKIDRVMDGYTF.

V is TRBV5-1 and J is TRBJ1-1, with D perhaps matching TRBD1 (6 bases). The CDR3 is 14 amino acids. V was trimmed by 4 bases and J by 1 base, leaving 11 bases between them. The V gene's germline CDR1 is SGHRS and CDR2 YFSETQ. CDR3 nucleotide sequence: TGCGCCAGCAGCCCCAGGGGACAGAACACTGAAGCTTTCTTT. It yields the protein CASSPRGQNTEAFF.

This clone was recorded only once. This chain joins TRBV6-5 and TRBJ1-2, with unresolved D. Germline CDR1 is MNHEY and CDR2 is SVGAGI. The CDR3 is 15 residues long. Trimming pared 7 bases from V and 6 bases from J, leaving 21 bases between. The CDR3 sequence: CASKERVGSENGYTF. The CDR3 DNA sequence: TGTGCCAGCAAAGAAAGAGTGGGCAGTGAGAATGGCTACACCTTC.

V usage is TRBV29-1 and J usage is TRBJ1-4; D is unresolved. The V end lost 6 bases, the J end lost 8 bases, and 16 bases lay between the germline ends. The CDR3 spans 13 residues. Germline V CDR1 and CDR2: SQVTM, ANQGSEA. In nucleotides, the CDR3 is TGCAGCGTGAGACAAAGCTTGGCGGAAAAACTGTTTTTT. Protein: CSVRQSLAEKLFF.

This chain connects TRBV11-2 to TRBJ2-5, with TRBD1 matching over 8 bases. Germline loops: CDR1 SGHAT, CDR2 FQNNGV. The V and J ends lost 1 base and 2 bases, in that order; junction bases with no gene match: 3. The CDR3 extends over 15 amino acids. The CDR3: CASSLAGTGQETQYF. CDR3 DNA sequence: TGTGCCAGCAGCTTAGCGGGGACAGGACAAGAGACCCAGTACTTC.

CDR3 sequence reads: CASSFAPGGRLHEQYF. CDR3 coding DNA: TGTGCCAGCAGCTTCGCCCCAGGGGGCAGGTTGCACGAGCAGTACTTC. The V gene is TRBV7-2, the J gene TRBJ2-7; 8 nucleotides align to TRBD1. J lost 5 bases, V lost 3 bases, and 12 bases had no gene match. This CDR3 is built from 16 residues. Looked up from germline, CDR1 is SGHTA and CDR2 is FQGNSA.

This rearrangement joins TRBV30 to TRBJ1-1; D may be TRBD1 (5 bases). CDR1 and CDR2 from the germline V gene are GTSNPN and SVGIG (reference sequence). This CDR3 is 14 amino acids long. The germline V and J ends were trimmed by 5 bases and 0 bases, with 13 bases remaining between them. CDR3 nucleotides: TGTGCCTGGCAGTACAGGACCTTGAACACTGAAGCTTTCTTT. Protein: CAWQYRTLNTEAFF.

This sequence joins TRBV29-1 and TRBJ1-1; perhaps TRBD1 as D (5 bases). CDR3 size: 10 residues. The germline V gene encodes CDR1 SQVTM and CDR2 ANQGSEA. V was cut by 4 bases and J by 10 bases, with 10 bases left in between. CDR3 DNA: TGCAGCGTTGTGGGGCTTGGAGCTTTCTTT. Translation gives CSVVGLGAFF.

The chain is built from TRBV30 and TRBJ1-2; 9 bases line up with TRBD1. Germline CDR1 reads GTSNPN; CDR2 reads SVGIG (reference sequence). CDR3 length: 15 amino acids. V trimming: 3 bases; J trimming: 2 bases; junction bases outside the gene matches: 7. The CDR3 nucleotides read TGTGCCTGGAGCCATACCGGGACAGGGAACTATGGCTACACCTTC. Protein product: CAWSHTGTGNYGYTF. The whole variable domain, filled in from reference TRBV30 and TRBJ1-2, reads SQTIHQWPATLVQPVGSPLSLECTVEGTSNPNLYWYRQAAGRGLQLLFYSVGIGQISSEVPQNLSASRPQDRQFILSSKKLLLSDSGFYLCAWSHTGTGNYGYTFGSGTRLTVV.

This chain uses TRBV7-9 with TRBJ1-5; tentatively, D is TRBD1 (5 bases). Between the trimmed V and J ends, which lost 6 bases and 6 bases, there was a span of 12 bases. Germline values: CDR1 SEHNR, CDR2 FQNEAQ (reference sequence). This CDR3 spans 13 amino acids. CDR3 nucleotide sequence: TGTGCCAGCAGTGGACAAAGTGTTCAGCCCCAGCATTTT. Translated, it gives CASSGQSVQPQHF. The entire variable domain, with the rest obtained from reference TRBV7-9 and TRBJ1-5, is as follows: DTGVSQNPRHKITKRGQNVTFRCDPISEHNRLYWYRQTLGQGPEFLTYFQNEAQLEKSRLLSDRFSAERPKGSFSTLEIQRTEQGDSAMYLCASSGQSVQPQHFGDGTRLSIL.

This chain connects TRBV30 to TRBJ2-5; D is unclear. Judging by the DNA end, TRBJ2-7 fits better; the J call may be wrong. The CDR3 runs 15 residues. CDR1 and CDR2 from the germline V gene are GTSNPN and SVGIG (reference sequence). CDR3 sequence (DNA): TGTGCCTGGAGTCCCCGGCTGTGGCAGGACTACGAGCAGTACTTC. Translated, it gives CAWSPRLWQDYEQYF.

The chain is built from TRBV5-8 and TRBJ2-4, with D unclear. This CDR3 has 12 amino acids. Trimming stripped 0 bases from V and 15 bases from J, with 13 bases between. Germline V CDR1 and CDR2: SGHTS, YDEGEE. CDR3 nucleotides: TGTGCCAGCAGCTTGGTCCCGACTGGGTTGTACTTC. It codes for CASSLVPTGLYF.

This chain joins TRBV9 and TRBJ1-5, with 7 positions matching TRBD1. Germline loops: CDR1 SGDLS, CDR2 YYNGEE. The CDR3 runs 15 residues. The trim removed 4 bases at V and 5 bases at J, leaving 9 bases unmatched. The CDR3 DNA reads as TGTGCCAGCAGCTCAGGGGGGATCGGCCATCAGCCCCAGCATTTT. As protein: CASSSGGIGHQPQHF. The full variable domain, rest sourced from reference TRBV9 and TRBJ1-5, is DSGVTQTPKHLITATGQRVTLRCSPRSGDLSVYWYQQSLDQGLQFLIQYYNGEERAKGNILERFSAQQFPDLHSELNLSSLELGDSALYFCASSSGGIGHQPQHFGDGTRLSIL.

This chain joins TRBV2 and TRBJ2-3; TRBD2 aligns across 7 bases. Unmatched junction bases numbered 5, after V lost 6 bases and J lost 2 bases. The CDR3 spans 14 residues. Germline V lookup: CDR1 SNHLY, CDR2 FYNNEI. The CDR3 region has the DNA TGTGCCAGCAGATACGGGGGGAACACAGATACGCAGTATTTT. Translating gives CASRYGGNTDTQYF.

The V and J genes are TRBV9 and TRBJ1-3; possible D gene TRBD1, 5 bases. This CDR3 is built from 17 residues. The ends were cut back, 0 bases at V and 0 bases at J, with 13 bases in the middle. Germline V gene sequence: CDR1 SGDLS, CDR2 YYNGEE. The CDR3 is CASSVGRGSSSGNTIYF. CDR3 nucleotides: TGTGCCAGCAGCGTAGGGCGGGGGTCGAGCTCTGGAAACACCATATATTTT.

V and J are TRBV30 and TRBJ1-1, with D tentatively TRBD1 (5 bases). The CDR3 has 13 residues. Germline V gene lookup returns CDR1 GTSNPN and CDR2 SVGIG (reference sequence). The V gene lost 8 bases and the J gene lost 6 bases, with 19 bases spanning the gap. This CDR3 reads CASTSPRASEAFF. CDR3 nucleotide sequence: TGTGCCAGCACGTCCCCCAGGGCGTCTGAAGCTTTCTTT.

V and J are TRBV5-8 and TRBJ2-7, with TRBD1 as a possible D gene (6 bases). Per the germline V gene, CDR1 is SGHTS and CDR2 is YDEGEE. This CDR3 region has 17 residues. V was clipped by 0 bases and J by 6 bases, with 22 bases between them. The CDR3 reads CASSLEIRQGPFREQYF. The CDR3, as DNA: TGTGCCAGCAGCTTGGAGATTAGGCAGGGGCCTTTTCGCGAGCAGTACTTC.

The chain links TRBV7-9 to TRBJ2-1, with 11 bases aligning to TRBD2. The CDR3 is made up of 18 amino acids. The junction had 17 bases not matched to a gene; V was cut back by 5 bases and J by 8 bases. The germline V gene encodes CDR1 SEHNR and CDR2 FQNEAQ (reference sequence). CDR3 nucleotide sequence: TGTGCCAGCAGCGGCTATCCTCTAGCGGGGGGCCCGCAAGATGAGCAGTTCTTC. Translating gives CASSGYPLAGGPQDEQFF.

V and J are TRBV29-1 and TRBJ2-5; tentatively, D is TRBD1 (6 bases). Germline V gene sequence: CDR1 SQVTM, CDR2 ANQGSEA. This CDR3 comprises 12 residues. With 7 bases removed from V and 3 bases from J, the gap between germline ends came to 12 bases. CDR3 bases: TGCAGCGGGCAAGGGGGAGAAGAGACCCAGTACTTC. Protein product: CSGQGGEETQYF.